The following is a T cell receptor (beta chain) sequence with its context. Deep-level settings were used for running the assay. The method was immunoSEQ multiplex PCR; TCRdb's version includes in-frame clones alone and lacks a portion of them. The repertoire has about 690,000 clones, 90% of them found once; the top ten carry about 34%. The data originate from a study of shared clonotypes between healthy human individuals. V was trimmed by 2 bases and J by 3 bases, leaving 10 bases between them. The germline V gene encodes CDR1 SQVTM and CDR2 ANQGSEA. CDR3 length: 13 amino acids. The TCR originated in a man aged 18 to 29 in good health. Some clones in this sample may be carry-over from other donors' samples. The sequenced sample was memory CD8+ T cells from PBMCs. The subset denotes: CD45RO+ cells pooled with CCR7-negative TemRA cells. The chain combines TRBV29-1 with TRBJ1-2; no clear D. This CDR3 is CSVENPGDYGYTF. CDR3 nucleotide sequence: TGCAGCGTTGAAAATCCAGGAGACTATGGCTACACCTTC. Full variable domain (rest looked up from reference TRBV29-1 and TRBJ1-2): SAVISQKPSRDICQRGTSLTIQCQVDSQVTMMFWYRQQPGQSLTLIATANQGSEATYESGFVIDKFPISRPNLTFSTLTVSNMSPEDSSIYLCSVENPGDYGYTFGSGTRLTVV.